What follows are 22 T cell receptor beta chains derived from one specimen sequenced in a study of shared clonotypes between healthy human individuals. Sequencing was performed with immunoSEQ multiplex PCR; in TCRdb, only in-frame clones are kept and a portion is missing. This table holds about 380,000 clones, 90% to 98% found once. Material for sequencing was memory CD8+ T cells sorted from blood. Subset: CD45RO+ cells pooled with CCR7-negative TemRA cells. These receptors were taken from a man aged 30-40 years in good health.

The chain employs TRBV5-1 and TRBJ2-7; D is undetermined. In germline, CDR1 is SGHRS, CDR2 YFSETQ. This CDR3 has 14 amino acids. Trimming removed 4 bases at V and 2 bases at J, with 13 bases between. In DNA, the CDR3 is TGCGCCAGCAGCCCCTCCCCCCAACCCTACGAGCAGTACTTC. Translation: CASSPSPQPYEQYF.

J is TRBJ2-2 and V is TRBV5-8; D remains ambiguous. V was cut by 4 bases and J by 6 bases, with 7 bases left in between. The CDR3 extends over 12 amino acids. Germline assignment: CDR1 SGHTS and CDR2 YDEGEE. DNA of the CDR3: TGTGCCAGCAGCCGAGTGCCCGGGGAGCTGTTTTTT. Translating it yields CASSRVPGELFF.

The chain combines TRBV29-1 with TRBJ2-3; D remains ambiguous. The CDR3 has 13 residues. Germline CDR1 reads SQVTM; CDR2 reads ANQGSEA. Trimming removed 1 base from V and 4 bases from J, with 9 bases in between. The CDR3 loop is CSVEVGGPDTQYF. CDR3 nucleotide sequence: TGCAGCGTTGAAGTCGGCGGACCAGATACGCAGTATTTT.

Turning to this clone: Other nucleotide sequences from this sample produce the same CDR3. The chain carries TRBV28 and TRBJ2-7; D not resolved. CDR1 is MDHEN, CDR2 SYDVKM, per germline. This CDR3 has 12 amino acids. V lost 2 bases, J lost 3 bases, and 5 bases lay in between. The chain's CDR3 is CASSLLGYEQYF. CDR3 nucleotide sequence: TGTGCCAGCAGTTTACTGGGCTACGAGCAGTACTTC.

CDR3 nucleotide sequence: TGCGCCAGCAGTGAGTCGTACGGGTCAAATACGCAGTATTTT. This sequence encodes CASSESYGSNTQYF. This chain connects TRBV10-2 to TRBJ2-3; D is unresolved. V lost 0 bases, J lost 7 bases, and 11 bases lay in between. This CDR3 comprises 14 residues. Germline lookup yields CDR1 WSHSY and CDR2 SAAADI.

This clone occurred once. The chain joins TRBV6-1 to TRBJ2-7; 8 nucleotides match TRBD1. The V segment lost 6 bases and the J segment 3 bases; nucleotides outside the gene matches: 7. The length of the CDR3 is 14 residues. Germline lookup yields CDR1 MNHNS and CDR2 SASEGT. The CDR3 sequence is CASRLWTGSYEQYF. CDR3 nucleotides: TGTGCCAGCAGATTATGGACAGGGAGCTACGAGCAGTACTTC.

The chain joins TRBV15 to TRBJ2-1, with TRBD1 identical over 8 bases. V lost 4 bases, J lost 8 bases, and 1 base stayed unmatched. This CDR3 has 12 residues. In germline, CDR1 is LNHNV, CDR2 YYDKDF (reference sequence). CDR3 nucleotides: TGTGCCACCAGCACGACAGGGGATGAGCAGTTCTTC. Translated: CATSTTGDEQFF.

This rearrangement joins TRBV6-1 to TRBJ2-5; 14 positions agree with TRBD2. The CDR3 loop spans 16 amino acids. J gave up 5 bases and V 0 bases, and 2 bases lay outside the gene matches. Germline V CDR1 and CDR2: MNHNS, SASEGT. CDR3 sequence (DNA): TGTGCCAGCAGTGAAGCGGGACTAGCGGGAGCCGAGACCCAGTACTTC. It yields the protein CASSEAGLAGAETQYF.

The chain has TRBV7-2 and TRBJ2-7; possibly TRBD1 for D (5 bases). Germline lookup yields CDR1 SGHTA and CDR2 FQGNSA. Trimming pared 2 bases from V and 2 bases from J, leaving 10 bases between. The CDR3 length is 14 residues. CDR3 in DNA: TGTGCCAGCAGCTTAACCCTAGGGGCCTACGAGCAGTACTTC. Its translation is CASSLTLGAYEQYF.

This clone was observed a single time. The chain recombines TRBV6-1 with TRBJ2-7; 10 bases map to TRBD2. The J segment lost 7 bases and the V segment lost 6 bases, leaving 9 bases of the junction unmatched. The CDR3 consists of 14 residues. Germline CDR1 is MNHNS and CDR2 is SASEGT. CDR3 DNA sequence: TGTGCCAGCAGAGAGTCAGCGGGAGGGAGGGAGCAGTACTTC. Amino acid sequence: CASRESAGGREQYF.

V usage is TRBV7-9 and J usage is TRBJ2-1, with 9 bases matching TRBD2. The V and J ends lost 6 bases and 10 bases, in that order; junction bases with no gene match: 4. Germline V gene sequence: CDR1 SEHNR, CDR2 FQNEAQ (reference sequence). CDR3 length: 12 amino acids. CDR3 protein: CASSPGLAEQFF. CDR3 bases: TGTGCCAGCAGTCCGGGACTAGCCGAGCAGTTCTTC. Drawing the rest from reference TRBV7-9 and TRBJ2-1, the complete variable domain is DTGVSQNPRHKITKRGQNVTFRCDPISEHNRLYWYRQTLGQGPEFLTYFQNEAQLEKSRLLSDRFSAERPKGSFSTLEIQRTEQGDSAMYLCASSPGLAEQFFGPGTRLTVL.

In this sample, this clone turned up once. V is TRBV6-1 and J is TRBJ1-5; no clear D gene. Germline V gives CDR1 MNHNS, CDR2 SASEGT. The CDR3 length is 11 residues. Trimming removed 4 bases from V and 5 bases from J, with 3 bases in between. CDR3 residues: CASSGDQPQHF. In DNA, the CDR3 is TGTGCCAGCAGTGGGGATCAGCCCCAGCATTTT.

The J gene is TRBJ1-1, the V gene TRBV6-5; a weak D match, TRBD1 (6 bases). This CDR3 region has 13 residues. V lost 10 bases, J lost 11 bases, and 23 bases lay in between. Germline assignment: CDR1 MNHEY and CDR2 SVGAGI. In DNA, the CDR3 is TGTGCCACCCGCGTCATGGGGGGCGGCGAGGCTTTCTTT. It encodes CATRVMGGGEAFF.

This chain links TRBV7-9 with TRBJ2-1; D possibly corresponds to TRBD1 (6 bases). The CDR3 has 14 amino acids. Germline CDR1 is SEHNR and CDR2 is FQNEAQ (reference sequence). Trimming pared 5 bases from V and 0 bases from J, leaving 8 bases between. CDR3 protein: CASSVDSSYNEQFF. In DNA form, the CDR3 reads TGTGCCAGCAGCGTGGACAGCTCCTACAATGAGCAGTTCTTC.

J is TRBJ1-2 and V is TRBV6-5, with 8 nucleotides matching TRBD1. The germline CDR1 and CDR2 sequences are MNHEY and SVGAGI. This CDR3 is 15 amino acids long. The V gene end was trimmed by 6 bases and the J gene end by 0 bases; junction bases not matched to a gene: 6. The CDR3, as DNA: TGTGCCAGCAGCTCCACAGGGGGTCCTAACTATGGCTACACCTTC. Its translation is CASSSTGGPNYGYTF.

The chain's CDR3 is CASSESVFRGIMGGYTF. The CDR3, as DNA: TGTGCCAGCAGTGAATCGGTATTTCGGGGGATCATGGGTGGCTACACCTTC. J is TRBJ1-2 and V is TRBV6-1, with a tentative D call TRBD1 (5 bases). V gave up 2 bases and J gave up 7 bases, with 23 bases separating them. CDR1 is MNHNS and CDR2 is SASEGT in the germline V gene. CDR3 size: 17 residues.

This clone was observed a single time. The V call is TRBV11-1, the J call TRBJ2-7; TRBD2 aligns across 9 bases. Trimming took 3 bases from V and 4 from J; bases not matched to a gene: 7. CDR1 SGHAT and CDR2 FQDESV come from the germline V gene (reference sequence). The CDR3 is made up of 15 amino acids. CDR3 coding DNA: TGTGCCAGCAGCTTCGTCGCGGGAGGGGGATACGAGCAGTACTTC. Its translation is CASSFVAGGGYEQYF. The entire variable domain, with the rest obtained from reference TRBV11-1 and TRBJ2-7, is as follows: EAEVAQSPRYKITEKSQAVAFWCDPISGHATLYWYRQILGQGPELLVQFQDESVVDDSQLPKDRFSAERLKGVDSTLKIQPAELGDSAMYLCASSFVAGGGYEQYFGPGTRLTVT.

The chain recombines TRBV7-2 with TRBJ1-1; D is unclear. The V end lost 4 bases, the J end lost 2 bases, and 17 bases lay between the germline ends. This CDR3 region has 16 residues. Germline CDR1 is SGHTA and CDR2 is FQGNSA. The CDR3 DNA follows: TGTGCCAGCAGCTCAAGACTAATGGTGGTAAACACTGAAGCTTTCTTT. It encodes CASSSRLMVVNTEAFF.

The chain's CDR3 is CASSFSVGHEKLFF. CDR3 nucleotides: TGTGCCAGCAGCTTTTCGGTCGGACATGAAAAACTGTTTTTT. The V call is TRBV7-9, the J call TRBJ1-4; D gene unclear. This CDR3 spans 14 amino acids. Per germline, CDR1 SEHNR and CDR2 FQNEAQ (reference sequence). Trimming cost V 3 bases and J 6 bases, with 11 bases left between them.

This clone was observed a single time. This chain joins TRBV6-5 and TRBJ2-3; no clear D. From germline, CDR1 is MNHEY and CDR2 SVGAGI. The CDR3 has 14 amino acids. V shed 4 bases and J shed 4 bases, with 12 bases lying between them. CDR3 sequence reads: CASSSRLFPDTQYF. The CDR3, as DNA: TGTGCCAGCAGTTCGAGACTCTTCCCAGATACGCAGTATTTT.

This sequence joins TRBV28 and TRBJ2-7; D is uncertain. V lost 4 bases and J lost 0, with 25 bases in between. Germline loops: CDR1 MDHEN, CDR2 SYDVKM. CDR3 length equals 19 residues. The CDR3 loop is CASSSILRGSPRTSYEQYF. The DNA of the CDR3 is TGTGCCAGCAGTTCTATACTCCGAGGATCTCCAAGAACCTCCTACGAGCAGTACTTC.

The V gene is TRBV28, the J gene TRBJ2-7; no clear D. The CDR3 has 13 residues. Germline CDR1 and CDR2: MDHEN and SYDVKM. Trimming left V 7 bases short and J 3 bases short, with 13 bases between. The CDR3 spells CASTLPPYYEQYF. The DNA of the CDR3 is TGTGCCAGCACGCTTCCTCCCTACTACGAGCAGTACTTC.